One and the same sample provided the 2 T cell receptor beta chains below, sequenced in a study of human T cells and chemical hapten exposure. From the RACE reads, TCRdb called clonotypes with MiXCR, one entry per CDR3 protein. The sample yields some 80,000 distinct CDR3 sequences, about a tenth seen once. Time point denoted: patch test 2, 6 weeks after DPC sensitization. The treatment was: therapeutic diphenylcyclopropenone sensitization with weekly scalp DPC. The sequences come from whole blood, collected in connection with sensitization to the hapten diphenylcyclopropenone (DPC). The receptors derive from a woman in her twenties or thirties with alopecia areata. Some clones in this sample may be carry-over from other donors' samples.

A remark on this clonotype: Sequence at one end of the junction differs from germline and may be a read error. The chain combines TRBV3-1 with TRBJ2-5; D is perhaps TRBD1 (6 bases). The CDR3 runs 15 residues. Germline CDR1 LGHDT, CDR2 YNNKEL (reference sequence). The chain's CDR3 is CASSPPGAGAKTQNF. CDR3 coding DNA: TGTGCCAGCAGCCCACCTGGGGCAGGGGCGAAGACCCAGAACTTC.

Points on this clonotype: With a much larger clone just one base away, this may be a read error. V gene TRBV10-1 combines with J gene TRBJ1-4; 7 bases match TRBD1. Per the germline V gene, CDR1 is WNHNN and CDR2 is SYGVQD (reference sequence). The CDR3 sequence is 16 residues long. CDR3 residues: CASSGPGTDREEILFF. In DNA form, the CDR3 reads TGCGCCAGCAGCGGGCCCGGGACAGATCGGGAAGAAATACTGTTTTTT.